In its sample, the clone carrying this T cell receptor beta chain was seen a few times. In TCRdb, the RT-PCR reads were re-called with MiXCR into one record per CDR3 protein. Of hundreds of thousands of distinct CDR3 sequences in the sample, 11% to 15% were seen once. The germline V gene has CDR1 SGHDT and CDR2 YYEEEE. Trimming cost V 4 bases and J 1 base, with 14 bases left between them. This CDR3 contains 15 residues. The sample taken for sequencing was memory CD4+ T cells from blood. This chain links TRBV5-6 with TRBJ1-1; possibly TRBD1 for D (5 bases). This receptor was identified in a female donor in good health, serving as a healthy control. The CDR3 DNA follows: TGTGCCAGCAGCGCACTGGGACGAACGAACACTGAAGCTTTCTTT. Translated, it gives CASSALGRTNTEAFF.